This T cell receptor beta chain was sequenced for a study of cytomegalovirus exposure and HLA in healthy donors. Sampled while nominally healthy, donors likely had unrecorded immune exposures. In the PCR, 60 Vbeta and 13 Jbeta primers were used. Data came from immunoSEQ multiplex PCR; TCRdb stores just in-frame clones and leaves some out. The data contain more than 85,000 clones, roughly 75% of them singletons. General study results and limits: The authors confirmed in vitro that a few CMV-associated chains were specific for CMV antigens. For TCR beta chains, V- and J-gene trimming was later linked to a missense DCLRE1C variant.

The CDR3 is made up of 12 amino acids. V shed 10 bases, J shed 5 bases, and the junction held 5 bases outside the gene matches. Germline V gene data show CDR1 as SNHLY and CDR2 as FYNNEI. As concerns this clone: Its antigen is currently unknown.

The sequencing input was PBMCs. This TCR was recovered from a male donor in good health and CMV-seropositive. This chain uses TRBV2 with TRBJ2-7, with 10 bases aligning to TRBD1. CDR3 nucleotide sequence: TGTGCCACCGGACAGGGGGTGGACGAGCAGTACTTC. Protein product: CATGQGVDEQYF. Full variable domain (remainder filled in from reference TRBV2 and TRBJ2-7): EPEVTQTPSHQVTQMGQEVILRCVPISNHLYFYWYRQILGQKVEFLVSFYNNEISEKSEIFDDQFSVERPDGSNFTLKIRSTKLEDSAMYFCATGQGVDEQYFGPGTRLTVT.